A selection of T cell receptor beta chains follows, all from one sample in a study of molecular identifiers for immune sequencing clone quantification. TCRdb reprocessed the PCR reads via MiXCR and lists one record per CDR3 protein. The table includes approximately 97,000 distinct CDR3 sequences, under 40% detected once. Sequencing was performed on naive CD8+ T cells from blood, with Jurkat cell RNA spiked in. The receptors were gathered from a human donor in good health. Some libraries in this study had Jurkat cell RNA spiked in. The CDR3 runs from the conserved cysteine through the conserved F or W. The D gene is left open where the match is weak. Size is omitted from some rows. Given values are once, few, many or a class for expanded clones.

abundance: few; v_gene: TRBV10-3; j_gene: TRBJ2-3; d_gene: -; len: 13; CDR3aa: CAISDWGTDTQYF; CDR3nt: TGTGCCATCAGTGACTGGGGCACAGATACGCAGTATTTT
abundance: -; v_gene: TRBV4-3; j_gene: TRBJ2-7; d_gene: TRBD1; len: 15; CDR3aa: CASSQVGQGLYEQYF; CDR3nt: TGCGCCAGCAGCCAAGTAGGACAGGGGCTCTACGAGCAGTACTTC
abundance: few; v_gene: TRBV24-1; j_gene: TRBJ2-2; d_gene: -; len: 15; CDR3aa: CATSDFSSVRGELFF; CDR3nt: TGTGCCACCAGTGATTTCTCATCGGTTCGCGGGGAGCTGTTTTTT
abundance: -; v_gene: TRBV19; j_gene: TRBJ2-1; d_gene: TRBD2; len: 14; CDR3aa: CASSMGLAGNEQFF; CDR3nt: TGTGCCAGTAGTATGGGACTAGCGGGCAATGAGCAGTTCTTC
abundance: many; v_gene: TRBV28; j_gene: TRBJ2-3; d_gene: TRBD2; len: 17; CDR3aa: CASSPTSGRASTDTQYF; CDR3nt: TGTGCCAGCAGTCCTACTAGCGGGAGGGCCTCGACAGATACGCAGTATTTT
abundance: -; v_gene: TRBV7-6; j_gene: TRBJ2-2; d_gene: TRBD1; len: 15; CDR3aa: CASSLQGQGAGELFF; CDR3nt: TGTGCCAGCAGCCTACAGGGACAGGGGGCCGGGGAGCTGTTTTTT
abundance: -; v_gene: TRBV28; j_gene: TRBJ1-2; d_gene: -; len: 12; CDR3aa: CASRLGHLGYTF; CDR3nt: TGTGCCAGCAGACTGGGACACCTCGGCTACACCTTC
abundance: -; v_gene: TRBV20-1; j_gene: TRBJ2-2; d_gene: TRBD2; len: 19; CDR3aa: CSAREPGLAGGRNTGELFF; CDR3nt: TGCAGTGCTAGAGAGCCGGGACTAGCGGGAGGACGGAACACCGGGGAGCTGTTTTTT
abundance: many; v_gene: TRBV6-5; j_gene: TRBJ2-4; d_gene: -; len: 14; CDR3aa: CASSYMETGNIQYF; CDR3nt: TGTGCCAGCAGTTACATGGAAACGGGGAACATTCAGTACTTC
abundance: few; v_gene: TRBV14; j_gene: TRBJ1-3; d_gene: -; len: 15; CDR3aa: CASSQRGGAGNTIYF; CDR3nt: TGTGCCAGCAGCCAAAGGGGGGGAGCTGGAAACACCATATATTTT
abundance: -; v_gene: TRBV7-3; j_gene: TRBJ2-1; d_gene: TRBD2; len: 15; CDR3aa: CASRYSGGAGDEQIF; CDR3nt: TGTGCCAGCCGCTATAGCGGGGGGGCCGGCGATGAGCAGATCTTC
abundance: few; v_gene: TRBV4-2; j_gene: TRBJ1-1; d_gene: TRBD1; len: 15; CDR3aa: CASSLGQGLGTEAFF; CDR3nt: TGTGCCAGCAGCCTCGGACAGGGGCTGGGCACTGAAGCTTTCTTT
abundance: -; v_gene: TRBV5-3; j_gene: TRBJ2-2; d_gene: -; len: 14; CDR3aa: CASRIAENTGELFF; CDR3nt: TGTGCCAGCAGGATCGCGGAGAACACCGGGGAGCTGTTTTTT
abundance: many; v_gene: TRBV19; j_gene: TRBJ2-3; d_gene: -; len: 12; CDR3aa: CASSITGELQYF; CDR3nt: TGTGCCAGTAGTATCACTGGGGAATTGCAGTATTTT
abundance: few; v_gene: TRBV7-8; j_gene: TRBJ2-5; d_gene: TRBD2; len: 15; CDR3aa: CASSQLAGGQETQYF; CDR3nt: TGTGCCAGCAGCCAACTAGCGGGGGGCCAAGAGACCCAGTACTTC
abundance: -; v_gene: TRBV15; j_gene: TRBJ2-3; d_gene: -; len: 14; CDR3aa: CATSSSAGTDTQYF; CDR3nt: TGTGCCACCAGCAGTTCCGCAGGCACAGATACGCAGTATTTT
abundance: many; v_gene: TRBV5-1; j_gene: TRBJ1-5; d_gene: -; len: 13; CDR3aa: CASSLGTGQPQHF; CDR3nt: TGCGCCAGCAGCTTGGGCACGGGCCAGCCCCAGCATTTT
abundance: -; v_gene: TRBV19; j_gene: TRBJ2-3; d_gene: TRBD2; len: 17; CDR3aa: CASSTGTSAGLADTQYF; CDR3nt: TGTGCCAGTAGTACAGGGACTAGCGCGGGTTTAGCAGATACGCAGTATTTT
abundance: -; v_gene: TRBV27; j_gene: TRBJ2-5; d_gene: -; len: 14; CDR3aa: CASSRDRTGETQYF; CDR3nt: TGTGCCAGCAGTCGCGACAGGACCGGCGAGACCCAGTACTTC
abundance: many; v_gene: TRBV28; j_gene: TRBJ2-3; d_gene: TRBD1; len: 16; CDR3aa: CASSSPAGQGTDTQYF; CDR3nt: TGTGCCAGCAGTTCCCCCGCCGGACAGGGAACAGATACGCAGTATTTT
abundance: few; v_gene: TRBV6-5; j_gene: TRBJ1-1; d_gene: TRBD1; len: 15; CDR3aa: CASSWDRGMNTEAFF; CDR3nt: TGTGCCAGCAGTTGGGACAGGGGGATGAACACTGAAGCTTTCTTT
abundance: -; v_gene: TRBV28; j_gene: TRBJ2-1; d_gene: TRBD1; len: 16; CDR3aa: CASSLYLRGLRNEQFF; CDR3nt: TGTGCCAGCAGTTTATATCTTAGGGGGCTACGGAATGAGCAGTTCTTC
abundance: many; v_gene: TRBV29-1; j_gene: TRBJ1-1; d_gene: -; len: 15; CDR3aa: CSVAIFARVNTEAFF; CDR3nt: TGCAGCGTTGCCATTTTCGCCAGGGTGAACACTGAAGCTTTCTTT
abundance: -; v_gene: TRBV7-6; j_gene: TRBJ2-1; d_gene: -; len: 15; CDR3aa: CASSLAGRLYNEQFF; CDR3nt: TGTGCCAGCAGCTTAGCGGGACGACTTTACAATGAGCAGTTCTTC
abundance: few; v_gene: TRBV29-1; j_gene: TRBJ2-7; d_gene: -; len: 15; CDR3aa: CSVEDHRTATYEQYF; CDR3nt: TGCAGCGTTGAAGATCATAGGACGGCAACCTACGAGCAGTACTTC
abundance: many; v_gene: TRBV24-1; j_gene: TRBJ2-6; d_gene: TRBD1; len: 16; CDR3aa: CATSDGTGAGANVLTF; CDR3nt: TGTGCCACCAGTGATGGGACAGGGGCTGGGGCCAACGTCCTGACTTTC
abundance: many; v_gene: TRBV29-1; j_gene: TRBJ1-4; d_gene: -; len: 16; CDR3aa: CSVEDPRDQGNGKLFF; CDR3nt: TGCAGCGTTGAAGATCCCCGGGACCAGGGTAATGGGAAACTGTTTTTT
abundance: -; v_gene: TRBV11-3; j_gene: TRBJ2-1; d_gene: -; len: 12; CDR3aa: CASSSGDNEQFF; CDR3nt: TGTGCCAGCAGCTCTGGGGACAATGAGCAGTTCTTC
abundance: -; v_gene: TRBV18; j_gene: TRBJ2-5; d_gene: -; len: 13; CDR3aa: CASPPAASETQYF; CDR3nt: TGTGCCAGCCCACCGGCTGCTTCGGAGACCCAGTACTTC
abundance: -; v_gene: TRBV27; j_gene: TRBJ1-1; d_gene: -; len: 13; CDR3aa: CASSFGGNTEAFF; CDR3nt: TGTGCTAGCAGTTTTGGGGGGAACACTGAAGCATTCTTT
abundance: many; v_gene: TRBV15; j_gene: TRBJ2-3; d_gene: -; len: 14; CDR3aa: CATSTRESTDTQYF; CDR3nt: TGTGCCACCAGCACCCGGGAAAGCACAGATACGCAGTATTTT
abundance: medium-sized; v_gene: TRBV27; j_gene: TRBJ1-1; d_gene: TRBD1; len: 16; CDR3aa: CASSPFLTGENTEAFF; CDR3nt: TGTGCCAGCAGTCCCTTCTTAACAGGGGAAAACACTGAAGCTTTCTTT
abundance: -; v_gene: TRBV28; j_gene: TRBJ1-5; d_gene: TRBD1; len: 15; CDR3aa: CASSPGDRGNQPQHF; CDR3nt: TGTGCCAGCAGCCCCGGGGACAGGGGTAATCAGCCCCAGCATTTT
abundance: -; v_gene: TRBV19; j_gene: TRBJ2-1; d_gene: -; len: 15; CDR3aa: CASSIFEGSYNEQFF; CDR3nt: TGTGCCAGTAGTATATTTGAGGGCTCCTACAATGAGCAGTTCTTC
abundance: -; v_gene: TRBV12-3/TRBV12-4; j_gene: TRBJ2-7; d_gene: -; len: 13; CDR3aa: CASSRDGPYEQYF; CDR3nt: TGTGCCAGCAGTAGGGACGGGCCCTACGAGCAGTACTTC
abundance: few; v_gene: TRBV12-3/TRBV12-4; j_gene: TRBJ2-1; d_gene: -; len: 14; CDR3aa: CASSFGGRENEQFF; CDR3nt: TGTGCCAGCAGTTTCGGGGGCCGGGAGAATGAGCAGTTCTTC
abundance: -; v_gene: TRBV20-1; j_gene: TRBJ2-7; d_gene: TRBD1; len: 14; CDR3aa: CSARAGTGRYEQYF; CDR3nt: TGCAGTGCTAGAGCCGGGACAGGGCGGTACGAGCAGTACTTC
abundance: -; v_gene: TRBV6-2/TRBV6-3; j_gene: TRBJ2-6; d_gene: -; len: 15; CDR3aa: CASSYGPLGATVLTF; CDR3nt: TGTGCCAGCAGTTACGGCCCTCTTGGGGCCACCGTCCTGACTTTC
abundance: many; v_gene: TRBV4-1; j_gene: TRBJ1-1; d_gene: -; len: 14; CDR3aa: CASSQDSNSGEAFF; CDR3nt: TGCGCCAGCAGCCAAGATTCTAACAGCGGGGAAGCTTTCTTT
abundance: -; v_gene: TRBV27; j_gene: TRBJ1-1; d_gene: TRBD1; len: 15; CDR3aa: CASRMTGTDLTEAFF; CDR3nt: TGTGCCAGCAGGATGACAGGGACCGATTTGACTGAAGCTTTCTTT